This section outlines one TCR beta chain sequence together with its context. This clonotype was counted many times. It lacks a known antigen. Per-nucleotide qualities are absent, and no much larger clonotype sits a single base away. At the junction V is shortened by 2 bases and J by 1 base, with 5 bases in between. The germline V gene (reference sequence) provides CDR1 LNHNV and CDR2 YYDKDF. The CDR3 runs 14 residues from the cysteine to the phenylalanine. Only the CDR3 portion is preserved as DNA: 42 bases, with reading frame beginning at the first base. Genomic DNA was used as template for profiling of TCR beta VDJ combinations and CDR3 sequences. TCR repertoire sequencing was run on an Illumina HiSeq 2000. Turning to the authors' computational methods: Repertoires were assessed using TRBV/TRBJ rearrangement plots, CDR3 size and DJ length profiles, and Simpson's diversity index. The most abundant DNA sequence in the deep sequencing data was defined as the immunodominant clone. CDR3 amino acid sequences were screened for sharing across subjects and compared with published repertoires and the VDJdb database. TCRdb ran its own pipeline on the public reads, namely fastp trimming at Q25 and MiXCR clone calling, and kept in-frame beta chains. Rows are unified per CDR3 protein, each entry keeping the most common DNA and genes. These V and J calls rely on TCRdb rather than the paper's analysis. Within this sample are around 430,000 distinct CDR3 sequences, with approximately 33% of them counted one time only. Roughly 0.8% of the sample belongs to the ten largest clones.

The patients picked for sequencing were ones in whom flow cytometry had shown an expansion of CD8+CD57+ cells. All patients had severe acquired aplastic anemia diagnosed by International Study of Aplastic Anemia and Agranulocytosis and Camitta criteria. At the time blood was sampled, none of the patients had received any therapy. In this study, sorted CD4+ and CD8+ T cells from the blood of healthy subjects and of severe aplastic anemia patients had their TCR repertoires deep-sequenced. Patients were enrolled in the USA under clinicaltrials.gov protocols 00001620, 01623167, 00001397, 00071045, 00081523 and 00961064. Ficoll-Paque density gradient centrifugation was used to isolate peripheral blood mononuclear cells. CD4+ and CD8+ T cells were sorted by FACS or magnetic beads before DNA extraction. The data derive from a study of CD8+CD57+ T cells in acquired aplastic anemia (dated 2018 in TCRdb). With regard to the full study: Extracted DNA from sorted CD4+ and CD8+ cells averaged around 3.4 ug, ranging from roughly 0.17 to 30 ug. A CD8+CD57+ expansion meant a frequency higher than the mean frequency seen in healthy subjects.

General conclusions and limits of the study: Twenty-nine CD8+ CDR3 sequences were shared between patients and controls but appeared highly expressed in patients and within their immunodominant clones. Patients and healthy controls showed no significant difference in CD8+ Simpson's diversity (P=0.060).

Source material: sorted CD4+, CD8+, or CD8+CD57+ T cells (not recorded which) from PBMCs. This receptor chain uses TRBV15 and TRBJ2-2; the D gene cannot be named for sure. The source is a human donor with aplastic anemia. The nucleotide sequence reads TGTGCCACCAGCAGACAGGTGAACACCGGGGAGCTGTTTTTT. Its coded protein is CATSRQVNTGELFF.